The source of this T cell receptor beta chain is a study of cytomegalovirus exposure and HLA in healthy donors. Study background: Genotyping of about 400 donors showed that 80% to 90% belonged to the Caucasian-associated ancestry cluster. General study findings and limits: Sequence variants that were highly shared formed a cluster that was likely a sequencing artifact. Associated with cytomegalovirus, according to the listing, were some 150 TCR beta chains. In the analysis, some V segments, TRBV6-2 and TRBV6-3 included, were excluded as indistinguishable.

Vbeta (60) and Jbeta (13) primers were used in the PCR. Method: immunoSEQ multiplex PCR; TCRdb's copy keeps in-frame clones and lacks some. The sample includes hundreds of thousands of clones, over 60% of them seen just once. Trimming stripped 5 bases from V and 2 bases from J, with 12 bases between. Germline V gene sequence: CDR1 LNHDA, CDR2 SQIVND (reference sequence). This CDR3 contains 14 residues. In the case of this clone: Its antigen is as yet unknown.

The source is a man younger than 30 in good health and CMV-seronegative. The sample taken for sequencing was PBMCs. The chain joins TRBV19 to TRBJ1-2; TRBD1 is a possible D gene (5 bases). The CDR3 nucleotides are TGTGCCAGTAGTCCCGCCGGGGGAAACTATGGCTACACCTTC. This sequence encodes CASSPAGGNYGYTF.